This passage covers 32 T cell receptor beta chains from one sample sequenced in a study of hypomethylating agent response in myelodysplastic syndrome. This table comes from immunoSEQ multiplex PCR, and its TCRdb copy is limited to in-frame clones, with some not included. The sample consists of 4,500 to 7,000 clones, less than 90% of them appearing once. The sample was bone marrow, taken before or after starting hypomethylating agent treatment for myelodysplastic syndrome (not recorded which). All receptors come from a human donor with myelodysplastic syndrome.

This chain links TRBV12-5 with TRBJ2-1; D is uncertain. V was shortened by 7 bases and J by 9 bases, with 10 bases between the two germline ends. The length of the CDR3 is 11 residues. Germline V lookup: CDR1 LGHNT, CDR2 FRNRAP. In nucleotides, the CDR3 is TGTGCTAGTGTTCCCAGAGGTGAGCAGTTCTTC. Its translation is CASVPRGEQFF.

In this sample, this clone turned up once. The chain links TRBV28 to TRBJ2-7; 9 bases agree with TRBD1. The CDR3 loop spans 14 amino acids. The J segment lost 5 bases and the V segment lost 3 bases, leaving 5 bases of the junction unmatched. From germline, CDR1 is MDHEN and CDR2 SYDVKM. The DNA for the CDR3 is TGTGCCAGCAGTTTGGGGACAGGGAACCACGAGCAGTACTTC. Amino acids: CASSLGTGNHEQYF.

The CDR3 region has the DNA TGTGCCAGCAGTTTACGGGACAGGGGACTCTACGAGCAGTACTTC. It specifies CASSLRDRGLYEQYF. This chain uses TRBV6-1 with TRBJ2-7, with 10 nucleotides matching TRBD1. The V segment lost 5 bases and the J segment 3 bases; nucleotides outside the gene matches: 7. CDR3 size: 15 residues. Germline lookup yields CDR1 MNHNS and CDR2 SASEGT.

The V call is TRBV28, the J call TRBJ2-5, with a tentative D call TRBD1 (5 bases). The end of the DNA is better explained by TRBJ2-7, so the J call may be wrong. The CDR3 loop spans 12 amino acids. Germline-derived CDR1 and CDR2 are MDHEN and SYDVKM. CDR3 amino acids: CASSSGTYEQYF. Here the CDR3 DNA reads TGTGCCAGCAGTTCAGGGACCTACGAGCAGTACTTC.

The chain links TRBV27 to TRBJ2-2; 8 bases are shared with TRBD1. V trimming: 2 bases; J trimming: 4 bases; junction bases outside the gene matches: 6. The CDR3 is 16 residues long. Germline CDR1 and CDR2: MNHEY and SMNVEV (reference sequence). The CDR3 sequence: CASSLVGQGGTGELFF. The CDR3 coding sequence is TGTGCCAGCAGTTTAGTCGGACAGGGTGGCACCGGGGAGCTGTTTTTT.

This sequence joins TRBV5-1 and TRBJ2-7; perhaps TRBD1 as D (6 bases). The V gene lost 4 bases and the J gene lost 2 bases, with 10 bases spanning the gap. The V gene's germline CDR1 is SGHRS and CDR2 YFSETQ. This CDR3 spans 13 amino acids. CDR3 protein: CASSDGQPYEQYF. The CDR3 region has the DNA TGCGCCAGCAGCGACGGACAGCCCTACGAGCAGTACTTC. The full variable domain, with the rest looked up from reference TRBV5-1 and TRBJ2-7, is KAGVTQTPRYLIKTRGQQVTLSCSPISGHRSVSWYQQTPGQGLQFLFEYFSETQRNKGNFPGRFSGRQFSNSRSEMNVSTLELGDSALYLCASSDGQPYEQYFGPGTRLTVT.

On this clone itself: The junction does not match germline at one end; this may be a read error. V and J are TRBV4-3 and TRBJ2-3, with 8 bases fitting TRBD1. CDR3 length: 14 residues. Germline CDR1 LGHNA, CDR2 YSLEER. For the CDR3, the DNA is TGCGCCAGCAGCCAAGATCTCTGGGACAGGATTCCCAATTTT. Translation gives CASSQDLWDRIPNF.

J is TRBJ2-3 and V is TRBV11-3; D might be TRBD2 (6 bases). The length of the CDR3 is 16 residues. The germline V gene encodes CDR1 SGHNT and CDR2 YENEEA. V dropped 2 bases and J dropped 3 bases, with 15 bases sitting between them. The chain's CDR3 is CASSLRTQRVTDTQYF. In DNA, the CDR3 is TGTGCCAGCAGCTTAAGGACTCAGCGGGTGACAGATACGCAGTATTTT. Looking up the rest from reference TRBV11-3 and TRBJ2-3 gives the full variable domain: EAGVVQSPRYKIIEKKQPVAFWCNPISGHNTLYWYLQNLGQGPELLIRYENEEAVDDSQLPKDRFSAERLKGVDSTLKIQPAELGDSAVYLCASSLRTQRVTDTQYFGPGTRLTVL.

The chain joins TRBV7-9 to TRBJ2-2; 8 bases align to TRBD1. Germline CDR1 and CDR2: SEHNR and FQNEAQ (reference sequence). Losses at the gene ends were 4 bases for V and 0 bases for J; bases not matched to a gene: 4. The CDR3 is made up of 16 amino acids. This CDR3 is CASSSNRGSNTGELFF. The CDR3 DNA reads as TGTGCCAGCAGCTCCAACAGGGGGTCGAACACCGGGGAGCTGTTTTTT.

This clone was counted a few times. The gene calls are TRBV6-5 and TRBJ1-6; 7 nucleotides match TRBD1. Per the germline V gene, CDR1 is MNHEY and CDR2 is SVGAGI. The CDR3 runs 15 residues. V shed 0 bases and J 7 bases; nucleotides not matched to a gene: 3. The CDR3 sequence: CASSYSDRLNSPLHF. CDR3 in DNA: TGTGCCAGCAGTTACTCGGACAGGCTGAATTCACCCCTCCACTTT.

The chain has TRBV6-7 and TRBJ2-4; 7 bases map to TRBD1. TRBV6-7 is annotated as an ORF whose role is uncertain. The J segment lost 6 bases and the V segment lost 0 bases, leaving 2 bases of the junction unmatched. The CDR3 runs 14 residues. The CDR3: CASSYSSGGNIQYF. The CDR3 DNA follows: TGTGCCAGCAGTTACTCGTCAGGGGGAAACATTCAGTACTTC.

The chain is built from TRBV29-1 and TRBJ2-7; 9 nucleotides align to TRBD1. Germline CDR1 SQVTM, CDR2 ANQGSEA. The CDR3 is 13 amino acids. With V trimmed by 6 bases and J by 5 bases, 8 bases remained unmatched. The CDR3 DNA reads as TGCAGCGTCGCAGGGACAGGGCGCGACGAGCAGTACTTC. It yields the protein CSVAGTGRDEQYF.

The chain has TRBV9 and TRBJ1-1, with D possibly TRBD1 on 6 matching bases. V gave up 4 bases and J gave up 6 bases, with 13 bases separating them. The CDR3 runs 13 residues. CDR1 SGDLS and CDR2 YYNGEE come from the germline V gene. For the CDR3, the DNA is TGTGCCAGCAGCCCCTACGGGGGCGCTGAAGCTTTCTTT. It translates to CASSPYGGAEAFF. The variable domain in full, completed from reference TRBV9 and TRBJ1-1, reads DSGVTQTPKHLITATGQRVTLRCSPRSGDLSVYWYQQSLDQGLQFLIQYYNGEERAKGNILERFSAQQFPDLHSELNLSSLELGDSALYFCASSPYGGAEAFFGQGTRLTVV.

The chain uses TRBV7-2 and TRBJ2-7; D may match TRBD1 or TRBD2 (6 bases each). Germline CDR1 SGHTA, CDR2 FQGNSA. There are 14 residues in the CDR3. The V end was cut by 7 bases, the J end by 3 bases, with 16 bases between. Here the CDR3 DNA reads TGTGCCAGCAACCTCGGGGGCCTACACTACGAGCAGTACTTC. It specifies CASNLGGLHYEQYF.

The genes are TRBV18 and TRBJ1-1; D may be TRBD1 (6 bases). CDR3 size: 16 residues. V shed 3 bases and J shed 2 bases, with 16 bases lying between them. Germline V gives CDR1 KGHSH, CDR2 LQKENI. The DNA of the CDR3 is TGTGCCAGCTCACCGATTCCCGGGGGGCGCAACACTGAAGCTTTCTTT. Translated, it gives CASSPIPGGRNTEAFF. Full variable domain (missing parts from reference TRBV18 and TRBJ1-1): NAGVMQNPRHLVRRRGQEARLRCSPMKGHSHVYWYRQLPEEGLKFMVYLQKENIIDESGMPKERFSAEFPKEGPSILRIQQVVRGDSAAYFCASSPIPGGRNTEAFFGQGTRLTVV.

V and J are TRBV10-1 and TRBJ2-2; D is perhaps TRBD1 or TRBD2 (5 bases each). With 4 bases removed from V and 13 bases from J, the gap between germline ends came to 10 bases. This CDR3 comprises 11 residues. CDR1 is WNHNN and CDR2 is SYGVQD in the germline V gene (reference sequence). CDR3 bases: TGCGCCAGCAGTGTTGGGGGATGGCTGTTTTTT. Its protein product is CASSVGGWLFF.

V and J are TRBV5-5 and TRBJ1-1; no clear D. The CDR3 covers 15 residues. CDR1 is SGHKS, CDR2 YYEKEE, per germline (reference sequence). Trimming shortened V by 1 base and J by 4 bases, and 14 bases separated the two germline ends. The CDR3 loop reads CASSLRAGSFTEAFF. Here the CDR3 DNA reads TGTGCCAGCAGCTTGCGGGCAGGAAGTTTCACTGAAGCTTTCTTT.

The chain links TRBV18 to TRBJ1-1; D uncertain. There are 14 residues in the CDR3. The V and J ends lost 1 base and 1 base respectively, with 7 bases between them. CDR1 is KGHSH, CDR2 LQKENI, per germline. CDR3 loop: CASSPLAANTEAFF. The CDR3 nucleotides read TGTGCCAGCTCACCACTGGCAGCGAACACTGAAGCTTTCTTT.

This clone was observed a handful of times. The chain combines TRBV27 with TRBJ1-4, with 7 bases identical to TRBD1. Germline V gene lookup returns CDR1 MNHEY and CDR2 SMNVEV (reference sequence). V lost 5 bases to trimming and J lost 10 bases; unmatched junction nucleotides: 16. The length of the CDR3 is 16 residues. CDR3 sequence: CASSTPQGPVPGKLFF. For the CDR3, the DNA is TGTGCCAGCAGTACTCCACAGGGGCCTGTCCCAGGAAAACTGTTTTTT.

The chain combines TRBV5-5 with TRBJ2-5; D is possibly TRBD1 or TRBD2 (6 bases each). This CDR3 has 12 amino acids. Per germline, CDR1 SGHKS and CDR2 YYEKEE (reference sequence). V was clipped by 4 bases and J by 11 bases, with 15 bases between them. CDR3 region: CASSRGREEQYF. The CDR3 bases are TGTGCCAGCAGCCGGGGGCGAGAAGAGCAGTACTTC.

The CDR3 DNA reads as TGTGCCACCAGCAGAGATCAGGGGCAGGTCTATGGCTACACCTTC. Its protein product is CATSRDQGQVYGYTF. The chain joins TRBV15 to TRBJ1-2; D perhaps matches TRBD1 (6 bases). The CDR3 has 15 residues. Trimming pared 0 bases from V and 4 bases from J, leaving 12 bases between. CDR1 LNHNV and CDR2 YYDKDF come from the germline V gene (reference sequence).

The chain combines TRBV7-8 with TRBJ2-5, with no clear D. The CDR3 spans 14 residues. V lost 0 bases, J lost 5 bases, and 10 bases lay in between. CDR1 SGHVS and CDR2 FQNEAQ come from the germline V gene. In DNA, the CDR3 is TGTGCCAGCAGCTTAGCTTCCTTTCCGGAGACCCAGTACTTC. It translates to CASSLASFPETQYF.

V is TRBV29-1 and J is TRBJ1-2; 10 bases agree with TRBD1. This CDR3 has 14 residues. CDR1 SQVTM and CDR2 ANQGSEA come from the germline V gene. Trimming at V came to 1 base and at J to 4 bases, leaving 3 bases not matched to a gene. The CDR3 bases are TGCAGCGTTGAAGGGACAGGGGGTCCCTATGGCTACACCTTC. This encodes CSVEGTGGPYGYTF.

Written as DNA, the CDR3 is TGTGCCTGGAGTGTAGGGCCTCAGCGGGGGGGCATCGGGGAGCTGTTTTTT. Translated, it gives CAWSVGPQRGGIGELFF. V usage is TRBV30 and J usage is TRBJ2-2; the match to TRBD2 covers 10 bases. The V segment lost 0 bases and the J segment 7 bases; nucleotides outside the gene matches: 11. Germline-derived CDR1 and CDR2 are GTSNPN and SVGIG (reference sequence). The CDR3 runs 17 residues. Filled out from reference TRBV30 and TRBJ2-2, the complete variable domain reads SQTIHQWPATLVQPVGSPLSLECTVEGTSNPNLYWYRQAAGRGLQLLFYSVGIGQISSEVPQNLSASRPQDRQFILSSKKLLLSDSGFYLCAWSVGPQRGGIGELFFGEGSRLTVL.

The chain employs TRBV2 and TRBJ2-2; 9 bases agree with TRBD1. V shed 7 bases and J 6 bases; nucleotides not matched to a gene: 6. The CDR3 totals 14 residues. Germline CDR1 SNHLY, CDR2 FYNNEI. The CDR3 coding sequence is TGTGCCAGCAAGACAGGGGGTCCGTCCGGGGAGCTGTTTTTT. This sequence encodes CASKTGGPSGELFF.

V usage is TRBV4-3 and J usage is TRBJ2-3, with D possibly TRBD1 on 5 matching bases. Deletions cut 2 bases from V and 3 bases from J, with 6 bases between. The germline CDR1 and CDR2 sequences are LGHNA and YSLEER. The CDR3 is 13 residues long. CDR3 region: CASSQSGTDTQYF. The CDR3 bases are TGCGCCAGCAGCCAATCAGGGACAGATACGCAGTATTTT.

The rearrangement links TRBV30 to TRBJ2-1; the match to TRBD2 covers 8 bases. Unmatched junction bases numbered 2, after V lost 2 bases and J lost 8 bases. Germline CDR1 is GTSNPN and CDR2 is SVGIG (reference sequence). The CDR3 covers 12 residues. The CDR3 protein is CAWSTGGDEQFF. The CDR3 nucleotides read TGTGCCTGGAGTACGGGGGGGGATGAGCAGTTCTTC.

The V call is TRBV7-2, the J call TRBJ2-1; D is possibly TRBD1 or TRBD2 (5 bases each). Looked up from germline, CDR1 is SGHTA and CDR2 is FQGNSA. Trimming took 5 bases from V and 0 from J, leaving 17 bases between them. The CDR3 is 17 residues long. CDR3: CASSPLLWGSSYNEQFF. CDR3 DNA sequence: TGTGCCAGCAGCCCCCTGTTGTGGGGGAGCTCCTACAATGAGCAGTTCTTC.

The chain employs TRBV6-1 and TRBJ2-2; no firm D call. Trimming took off 4 bases at V and 4 bases at J, with 10 bases between the two ends. The CDR3 contains 14 residues. The germline CDR1 and CDR2 sequences are MNHNS and SASEGT. CDR3 sequence: CASSVAALTGELFF. DNA for the CDR3: TGTGCCAGCAGTGTTGCAGCTCTCACCGGGGAGCTGTTTTTT.

J is TRBJ1-1 and V is TRBV6-5, with 7 bases identical to TRBD1. The CDR3 consists of 14 residues. Germline CDR1 MNHEY, CDR2 SVGAGI. Unmatched junction bases numbered 7, after V lost 8 bases and J lost 1 base. The CDR3 loop reads CASGSYRGNTEAFF. In DNA, the CDR3 is TGTGCCAGCGGATCTTACAGGGGGAACACTGAAGCTTTCTTT.

The chain joins TRBV7-2 to TRBJ1-1; no firm D call. Germline assignment: CDR1 SGHTA and CDR2 FQGNSA. The CDR3 runs 12 residues. Trimming took 6 bases from V and 11 from J, leaving 16 bases between them. In DNA, the CDR3 is TGTGCCAGCAGTTCAGGACGTGGTTGGGCTTTCTTT. Translating gives CASSSGRGWAFF.

The V and J genes are TRBV6-1 and TRBJ2-4, with 10 bases identical to TRBD2. The junction had 4 bases not matched to a gene; V was cut back by 8 bases and J by 6 bases. This CDR3 comprises 13 residues. CDR1 is MNHNS and CDR2 is SASEGT in the germline V gene. Written as DNA, the CDR3 is TGTGCCAGCCACCTAGCGGGGGCAAACATTCAGTACTTC. Protein sequence: CASHLAGANIQYF.